This T cell receptor beta chain originates from a study of blood T cell repertoires in COVID-19. Study details: Some COVID-19 samples were acute and others convalescent; all came from the United States, Italy and Spain. T cells, B-cell-depleted T cells, or PBMCs supplied cDNA or gDNA.

This clone was found once. The CDR3 consists of 13 residues. The ends were cut back, 3 bases at V and 1 base at J, with 7 bases in the middle. Germline V gene lookup returns CDR1 WSHSY and CDR2 SAAADI. How the authors handled the data: For nucleated cells, counts were estimated from reference gene primer amplification. The repertoire was sequenced with immunoSEQ multiplex PCR; TCRdb's copy has only in-frame clones and lacks some. The V and J calls and clone size were taken over from that table, and D and trimming were inferred from the DNA. The data show 55,000 to 65,000 clones, around 86% seen once. The sample was peripheral blood. The TCR originated in a woman of 80 years or more with acute or convalescent COVID-19. The chain is built from TRBV10-2 and TRBJ2-7; a weak D match, TRBD1 (5 bases). The CDR3 sequence is CASSDTGSYEQYF. The DNA for the CDR3 is TGCGCCAGCAGTGACACAGGTTCCTACGAGCAGTACTTC.